This T cell receptor (beta chain) was observed in a study of technical replicates of blood from a handful of donors. Only in-frame clones appear in the TCRdb table, and some are missing; sequencing was by immunoSEQ multiplex PCR. The sample lists about 80,000 clones, roughly 90% seen once, with 0.39% in the top ten. The trim removed 6 bases at V and 3 bases at J, leaving 10 bases unmatched. This CDR3 is built from 16 residues. Germline V CDR1 and CDR2: KGHSH, LQKENI. The V gene is TRBV18, the J gene TRBJ2-2, with TRBD1 matching 7 bases. The specimen sequenced was T cells isolated from PBMCs. This TCR came from a human donor in good health. The CDR3 nucleotides are TGTGCCAGCTCCCTTCGACAGGGTCCCGACACCGGGGAGCTGTTTTTT. As protein: CASSLRQGPDTGELFF.